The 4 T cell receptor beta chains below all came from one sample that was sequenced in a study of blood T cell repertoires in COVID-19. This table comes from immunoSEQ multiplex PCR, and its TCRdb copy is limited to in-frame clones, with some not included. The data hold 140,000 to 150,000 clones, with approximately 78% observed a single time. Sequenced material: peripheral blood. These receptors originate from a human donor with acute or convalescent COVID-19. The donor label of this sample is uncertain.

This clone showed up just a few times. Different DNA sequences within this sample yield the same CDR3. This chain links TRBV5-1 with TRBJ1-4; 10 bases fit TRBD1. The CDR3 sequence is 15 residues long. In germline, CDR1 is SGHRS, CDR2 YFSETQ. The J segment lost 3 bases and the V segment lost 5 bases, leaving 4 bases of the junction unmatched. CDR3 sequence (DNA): TGCGCCAGCAGACGACAGGGGGCGCCTAATGAAAAACTGTTTTTT. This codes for CASRRQGAPNEKLFF.

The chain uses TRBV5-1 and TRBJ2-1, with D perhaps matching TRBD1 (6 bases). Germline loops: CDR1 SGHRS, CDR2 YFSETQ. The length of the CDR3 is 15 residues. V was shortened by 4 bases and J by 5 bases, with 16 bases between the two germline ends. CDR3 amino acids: CASSPYLGQHNEQFF. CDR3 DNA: TGCGCCAGCAGCCCCTACCTAGGACAGCACAATGAGCAGTTCTTC.

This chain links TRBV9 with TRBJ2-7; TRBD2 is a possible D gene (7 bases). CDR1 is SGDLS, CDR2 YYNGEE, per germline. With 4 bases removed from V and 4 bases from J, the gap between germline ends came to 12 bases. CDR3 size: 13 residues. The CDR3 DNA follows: TGTGCCAGCAGCCCGGGGGGCTTTTACGAGCAGTACTTC. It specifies CASSPGGFYEQYF.

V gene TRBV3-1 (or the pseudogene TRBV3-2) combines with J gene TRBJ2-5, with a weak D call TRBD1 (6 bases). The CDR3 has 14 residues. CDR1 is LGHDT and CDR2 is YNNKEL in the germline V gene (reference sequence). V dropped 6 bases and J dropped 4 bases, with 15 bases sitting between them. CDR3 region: CASRLQGAAETQYF. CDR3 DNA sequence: TGTGCCAGCAGGCTACAGGGTGCTGCAGAGACCCAGTACTTC.